The T cell receptor (beta chain) under discussion was sequenced for a study of T cell repertoires in cytomegalovirus infection. As for the study in general: Well-studied HLA-B-restricted epitopes and recently identified HLA-C-restricted epitopes of CMV were both used in the study. Study results and limitations: What dominated the ex vivo response were HLA-C-restricted CMV-specific TCR beta clonotypes. Totalled public TCR beta family frequency picked out people who carried CMV plus the relevant HLA.

CDR1 is DFQATT, CDR2 SNEGSKA, per germline (reference sequence). Trimming took 6 bases from V and 5 from J, leaving 4 bases between them. CDR3 length equals 9 residues. MiXCR, run by TCRdb on the reads, gives a single entry per CDR3 protein. The sample lists 830,000 or so distinct CDR3 sequences; 32% were seen once. Comments on this clonotype: What it binds is not known.

The TCR originated in a human donor in good health (CMV status not recorded). Some clones in this sample may be carry-over from other donors' samples. The chain employs TRBV20-1 and TRBJ1-2; D is ambiguous. The starting material was cultured CD8+ T cells from PBMCs, obtained from culture after CMV antigen stimulation. For the CDR3, the DNA is TGCAGTGCGGCGTATGGCTACACCTTC. Translating it yields CSAAYGYTF.